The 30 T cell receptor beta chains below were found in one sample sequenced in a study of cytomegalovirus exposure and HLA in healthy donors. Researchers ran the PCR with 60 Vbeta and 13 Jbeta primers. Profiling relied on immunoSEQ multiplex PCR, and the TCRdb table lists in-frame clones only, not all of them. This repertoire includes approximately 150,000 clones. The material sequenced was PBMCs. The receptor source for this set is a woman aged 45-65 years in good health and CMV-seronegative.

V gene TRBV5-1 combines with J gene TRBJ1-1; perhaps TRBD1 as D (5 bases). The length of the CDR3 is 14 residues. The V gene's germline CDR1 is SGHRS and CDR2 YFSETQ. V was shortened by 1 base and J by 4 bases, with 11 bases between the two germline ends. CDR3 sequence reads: CASSLTGGSTEAFF. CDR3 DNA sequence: TGCGCCAGCAGCTTGACCGGGGGGAGCACTGAAGCTTTCTTT.

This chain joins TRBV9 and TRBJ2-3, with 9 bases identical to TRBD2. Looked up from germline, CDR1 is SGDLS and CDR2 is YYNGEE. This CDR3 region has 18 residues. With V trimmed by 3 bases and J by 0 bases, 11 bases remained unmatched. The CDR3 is CASSAQGTTSGSTDTQYF. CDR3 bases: TGTGCCAGCAGCGCTCAGGGAACGACTAGCGGAAGCACAGATACGCAGTATTTT.

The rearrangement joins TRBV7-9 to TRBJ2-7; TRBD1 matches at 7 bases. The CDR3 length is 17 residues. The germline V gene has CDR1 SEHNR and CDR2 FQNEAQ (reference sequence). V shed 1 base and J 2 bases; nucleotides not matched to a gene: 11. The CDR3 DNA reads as TGTGCCAGCAGCTTAGGAGGGGGTGAGACAGGGACCTACGAGCAGTACTTC. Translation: CASSLGGGETGTYEQYF.

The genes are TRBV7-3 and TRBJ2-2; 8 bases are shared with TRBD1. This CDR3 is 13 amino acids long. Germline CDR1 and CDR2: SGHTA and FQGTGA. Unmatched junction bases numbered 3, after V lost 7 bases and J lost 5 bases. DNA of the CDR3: TGTGCCAGCAAGACAGGGGATACCGGGGAGCTGTTTTTT. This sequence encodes CASKTGDTGELFF.

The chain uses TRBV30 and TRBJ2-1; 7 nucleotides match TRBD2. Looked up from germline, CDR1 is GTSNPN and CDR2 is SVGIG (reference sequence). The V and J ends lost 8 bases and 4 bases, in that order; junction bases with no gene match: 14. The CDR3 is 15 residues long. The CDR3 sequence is CAGISGLGAYNEQFF. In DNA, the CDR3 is TGTGCCGGGATATCTGGACTAGGGGCTTACAATGAGCAGTTCTTC.

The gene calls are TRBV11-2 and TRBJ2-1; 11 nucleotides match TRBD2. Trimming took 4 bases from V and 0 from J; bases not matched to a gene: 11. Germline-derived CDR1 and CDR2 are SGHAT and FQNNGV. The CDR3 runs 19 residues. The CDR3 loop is CASSSYPRTSGSSYNEQFF. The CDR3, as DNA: TGTGCCAGCAGCTCCTACCCCAGGACTAGCGGGTCCTCCTACAATGAGCAGTTCTTC.

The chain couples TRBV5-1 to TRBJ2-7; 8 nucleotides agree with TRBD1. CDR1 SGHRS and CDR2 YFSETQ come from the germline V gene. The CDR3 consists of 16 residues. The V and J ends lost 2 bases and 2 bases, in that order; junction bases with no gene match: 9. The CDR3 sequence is CASSLSPGGTAYEQYF. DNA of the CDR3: TGCGCCAGCAGCTTAAGCCCAGGGGGCACCGCCTACGAGCAGTACTTC.

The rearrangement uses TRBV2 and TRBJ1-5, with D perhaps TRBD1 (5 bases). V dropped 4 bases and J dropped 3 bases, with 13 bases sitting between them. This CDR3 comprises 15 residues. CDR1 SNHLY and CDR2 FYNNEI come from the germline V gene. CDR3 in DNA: TGTGCCAGCAGTGCCTTTGGCAGGGACAATCAGCCCCAGCATTTT. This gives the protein CASSAFGRDNQPQHF.

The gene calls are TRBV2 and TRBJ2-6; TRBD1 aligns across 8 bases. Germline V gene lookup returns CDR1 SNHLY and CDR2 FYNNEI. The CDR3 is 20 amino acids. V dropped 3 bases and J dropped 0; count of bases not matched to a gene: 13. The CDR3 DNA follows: TGTGCCAGCAGTGATGAAGGGCCAGGGGGCACCCTCTCTGGGGCCAACGTCCTGACTTTC. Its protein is CASSDEGPGGTLSGANVLTF. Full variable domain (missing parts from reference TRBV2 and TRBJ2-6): EPEVTQTPSHQVTQMGQEVILRCVPISNHLYFYWYRQILGQKVEFLVSFYNNEISEKSEIFDDQFSVERPDGSNFTLKIRSTKLEDSAMYFCASSDEGPGGTLSGANVLTFGAGSRLTVL.

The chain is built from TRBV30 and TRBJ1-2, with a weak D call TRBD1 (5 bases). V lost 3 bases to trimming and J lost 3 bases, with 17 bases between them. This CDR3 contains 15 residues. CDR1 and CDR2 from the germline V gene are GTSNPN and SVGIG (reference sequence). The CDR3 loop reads CAWRVQGNPYYGYTF. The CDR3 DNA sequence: TGTGCCTGGAGAGTGCAGGGCAACCCCTACTATGGCTACACCTTC.

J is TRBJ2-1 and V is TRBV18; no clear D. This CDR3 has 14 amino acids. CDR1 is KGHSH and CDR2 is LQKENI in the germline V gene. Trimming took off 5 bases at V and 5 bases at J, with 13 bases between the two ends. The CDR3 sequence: CASSNTGSDNEQFF. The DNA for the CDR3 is TGTGCCAGCTCAAACACGGGTTCGGACAATGAGCAGTTCTTC.

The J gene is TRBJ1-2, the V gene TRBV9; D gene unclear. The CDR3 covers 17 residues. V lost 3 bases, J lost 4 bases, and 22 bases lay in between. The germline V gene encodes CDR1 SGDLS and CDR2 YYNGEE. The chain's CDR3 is CASSAGPSGGLGYGYTF. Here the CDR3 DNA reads TGTGCCAGCAGCGCTGGCCCTTCAGGCGGGTTGGGCTATGGCTACACCTTC.

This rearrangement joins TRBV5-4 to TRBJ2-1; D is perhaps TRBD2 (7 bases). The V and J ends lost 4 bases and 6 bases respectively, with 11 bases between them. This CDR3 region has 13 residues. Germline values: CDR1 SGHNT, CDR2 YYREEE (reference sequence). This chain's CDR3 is CASSGEGGNEQFF. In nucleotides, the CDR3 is TGTGCCAGCAGCGGGGAGGGGGGCAATGAGCAGTTCTTC.

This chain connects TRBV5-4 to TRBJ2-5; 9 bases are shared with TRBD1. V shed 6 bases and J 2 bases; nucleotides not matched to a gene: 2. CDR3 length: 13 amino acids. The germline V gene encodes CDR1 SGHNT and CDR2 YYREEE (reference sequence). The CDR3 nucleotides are TGTGCCAGCACCGGGACAGGGCAAGAGACCCAGTACTTC. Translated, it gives CASTGTGQETQYF.

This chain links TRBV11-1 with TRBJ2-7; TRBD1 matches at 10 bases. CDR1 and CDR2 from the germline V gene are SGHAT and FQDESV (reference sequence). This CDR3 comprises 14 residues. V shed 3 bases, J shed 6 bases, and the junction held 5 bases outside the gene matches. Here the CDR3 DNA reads TGTGCCAGCAGCTTGGGGACAGGGGAAAGCGAGCAGTACTTC. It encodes CASSLGTGESEQYF.

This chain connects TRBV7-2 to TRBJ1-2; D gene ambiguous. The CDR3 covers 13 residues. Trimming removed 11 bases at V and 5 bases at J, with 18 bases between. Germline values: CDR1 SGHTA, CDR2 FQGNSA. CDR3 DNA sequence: TGTGCCGGGCGGGCGGCGAATGATTATGGCTACACCTTC. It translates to CAGRAANDYGYTF. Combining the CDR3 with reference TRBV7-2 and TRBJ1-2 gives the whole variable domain GAGVSQSPSNKVTEKGKDVELRCDPISGHTALYWYRQSLGQGLEFLIYFQGNSAPDKSGLPSDRFSAERTGGSVSTLTIQRTQQEDSAVYLCAGRAANDYGYTFGSGTRLTVV.

The CDR3 reads CASSPERGGRDTQYF. CDR3 DNA sequence: TGTGCCAGCAGTCCGGAGCGGGGGGGCCGGGATACGCAGTATTTT. The chain recombines TRBV6-1 with TRBJ2-3, with 10 bases identical to TRBD2. Germline CDR1 is MNHNS and CDR2 is SASEGT. V dropped 5 bases and J dropped 6; count of bases not matched to a gene: 8. The CDR3 totals 15 residues.

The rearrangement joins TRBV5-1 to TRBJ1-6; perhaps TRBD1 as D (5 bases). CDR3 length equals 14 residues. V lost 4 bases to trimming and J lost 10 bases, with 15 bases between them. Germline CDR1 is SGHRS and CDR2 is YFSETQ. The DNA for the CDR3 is TGCGCCAGCAGCGCGCAGGGTTCAGACTCACCCCTCCACTTT. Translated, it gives CASSAQGSDSPLHF.

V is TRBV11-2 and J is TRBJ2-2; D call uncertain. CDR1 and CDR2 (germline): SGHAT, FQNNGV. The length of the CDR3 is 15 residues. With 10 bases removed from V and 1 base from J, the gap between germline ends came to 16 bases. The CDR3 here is CATPGSGLNTGELFF. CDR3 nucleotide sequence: TGTGCCACCCCTGGATCAGGTCTGAACACCGGGGAGCTGTTTTTT.

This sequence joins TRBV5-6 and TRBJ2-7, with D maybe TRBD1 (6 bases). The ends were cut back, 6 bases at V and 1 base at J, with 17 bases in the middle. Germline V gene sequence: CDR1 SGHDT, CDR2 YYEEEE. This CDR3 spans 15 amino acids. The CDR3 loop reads CASNYRTAISYEQYF. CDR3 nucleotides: TGTGCCAGCAACTATCGGACAGCAATATCCTACGAGCAGTACTTC.

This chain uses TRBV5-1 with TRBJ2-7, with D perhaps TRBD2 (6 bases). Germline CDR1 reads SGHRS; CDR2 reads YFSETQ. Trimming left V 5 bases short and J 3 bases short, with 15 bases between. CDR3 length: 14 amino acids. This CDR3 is CASRIVGGGYEQYF. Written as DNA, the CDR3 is TGCGCCAGCAGAATAGTTGGGGGAGGCTACGAGCAGTACTTC.

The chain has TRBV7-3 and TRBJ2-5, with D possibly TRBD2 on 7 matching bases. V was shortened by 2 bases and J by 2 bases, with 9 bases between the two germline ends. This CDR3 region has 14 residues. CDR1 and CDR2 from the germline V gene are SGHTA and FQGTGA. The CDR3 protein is CASSLAGAQETQYF. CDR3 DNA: TGTGCCAGCAGCTTAGCGGGGGCGCAAGAGACCCAGTACTTC. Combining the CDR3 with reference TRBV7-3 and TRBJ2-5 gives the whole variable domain GAGVSQTPSNKVTEKGKYVELRCDPISGHTALYWYRQSLGQGPEFLIYFQGTGAADDSGLPNDRFFAVRPEGSVSTLKIQRTERGDSAVYLCASSLAGAQETQYFGPGTRLLVL.

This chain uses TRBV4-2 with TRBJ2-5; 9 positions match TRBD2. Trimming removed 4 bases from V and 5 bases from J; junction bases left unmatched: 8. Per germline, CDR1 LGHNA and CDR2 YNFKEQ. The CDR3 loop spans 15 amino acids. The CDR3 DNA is TGTGCCAGCAGCCTAGGCGGGGGGGCCGGGGAGACCCAGTACTTC. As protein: CASSLGGGAGETQYF.

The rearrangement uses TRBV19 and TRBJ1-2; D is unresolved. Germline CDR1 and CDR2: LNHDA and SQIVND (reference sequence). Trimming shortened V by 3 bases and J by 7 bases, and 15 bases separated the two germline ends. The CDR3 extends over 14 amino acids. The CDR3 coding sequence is TGTGCCAGTAGTATCTGGCCCTCTTGGCTTGGCTACACCTTC. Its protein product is CASSIWPSWLGYTF.

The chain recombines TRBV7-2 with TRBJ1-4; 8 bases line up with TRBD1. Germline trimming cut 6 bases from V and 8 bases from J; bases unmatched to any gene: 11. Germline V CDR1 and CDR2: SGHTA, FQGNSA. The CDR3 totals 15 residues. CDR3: CASSPLTGAWEKLFF. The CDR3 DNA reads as TGTGCCAGCAGTCCCTTGACAGGGGCTTGGGAAAAACTGTTTTTT.

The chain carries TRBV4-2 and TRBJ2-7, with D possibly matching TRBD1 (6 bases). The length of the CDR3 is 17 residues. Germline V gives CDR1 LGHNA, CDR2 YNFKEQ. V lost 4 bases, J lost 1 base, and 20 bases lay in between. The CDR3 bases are TGTGCCAGCAGCCTGAACCCGGGACAATTCCCTTCCTACGAGCAGTACTTC. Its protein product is CASSLNPGQFPSYEQYF.

The CDR3 reads CASSYLITGAEQFF. The CDR3 nucleotides read TGTGCCAGCAGTTACCTAATCACAGGGGCTGAGCAGTTCTTC. The chain links TRBV6-6 to TRBJ2-1, with TRBD1 matching over 7 bases. This CDR3 spans 14 amino acids. V trimming: 2 bases; J trimming: 9 bases; junction bases outside the gene matches: 7. The germline V gene has CDR1 MNHNY and CDR2 SVGAGI (reference sequence).

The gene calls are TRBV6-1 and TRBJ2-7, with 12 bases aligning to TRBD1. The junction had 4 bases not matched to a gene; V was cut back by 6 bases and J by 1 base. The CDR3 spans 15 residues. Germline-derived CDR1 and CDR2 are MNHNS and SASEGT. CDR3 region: CASSLGQGASYEQYF. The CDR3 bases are TGTGCCAGCAGCCTGGGACAGGGGGCATCCTACGAGCAGTACTTC.

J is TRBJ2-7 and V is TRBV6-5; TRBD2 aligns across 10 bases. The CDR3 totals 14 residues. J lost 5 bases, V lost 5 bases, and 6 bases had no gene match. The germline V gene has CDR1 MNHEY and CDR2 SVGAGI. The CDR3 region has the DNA TGTGCCAGCAGTCTGAGAGCGGGAGGGGACGAGCAGTACTTC. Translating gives CASSLRAGGDEQYF.

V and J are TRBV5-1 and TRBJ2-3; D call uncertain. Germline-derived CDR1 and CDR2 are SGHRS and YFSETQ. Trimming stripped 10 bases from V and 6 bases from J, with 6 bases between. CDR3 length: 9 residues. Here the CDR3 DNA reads TGCGCCCCCACTGATACGCAGTATTTT. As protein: CAPTDTQYF.